The present T cell receptor beta chain was sequenced within a study of neurological immune-mediated disorders. MiXCR was run by TCRdb on the 5' RACE reads, yielding one entry per CDR3 protein. Of around 50,000 distinct CDR3 sequences listed, 20% to 30% are singletons. CDR3 length: 16 amino acids. Between the trimmed V and J ends, which lost 0 bases and 8 bases, there was a span of 19 bases. In germline, CDR1 is MNHEY, CDR2 SVGAGI. The group of healthy controls was made up of people who were blood bank volunteers in Maryland, USA. PBMCs stored at -80 C, numbering 2 million, were the origin of the unsorted libraries.

The gene calls are TRBV6-5 and TRBJ1-2, with D possibly matching TRBD1 (5 bases). The receptor was isolated from a woman in her 70s in good health. Sequences were obtained from PBMCs. DNA for the CDR3: TGTGCCAGCAGTTACTCACGGGTTCGGCCCAGGGACGGCTACACCTTC. It codes for CASSYSRVRPRDGYTF.